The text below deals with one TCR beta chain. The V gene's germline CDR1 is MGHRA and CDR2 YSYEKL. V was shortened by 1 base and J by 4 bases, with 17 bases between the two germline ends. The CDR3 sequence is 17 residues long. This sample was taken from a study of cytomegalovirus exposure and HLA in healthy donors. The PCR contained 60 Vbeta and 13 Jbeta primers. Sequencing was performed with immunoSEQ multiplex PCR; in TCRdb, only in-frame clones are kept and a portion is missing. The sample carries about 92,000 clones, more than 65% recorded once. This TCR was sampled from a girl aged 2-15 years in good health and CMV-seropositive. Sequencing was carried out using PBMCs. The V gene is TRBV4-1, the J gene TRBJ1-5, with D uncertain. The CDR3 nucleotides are TGCGCCAGCAGCCAAGGCTCCCGTGGAGGGAAGAATCAGCCCCAGCATTTT. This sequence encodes CASSQGSRGGKNQPQHF.